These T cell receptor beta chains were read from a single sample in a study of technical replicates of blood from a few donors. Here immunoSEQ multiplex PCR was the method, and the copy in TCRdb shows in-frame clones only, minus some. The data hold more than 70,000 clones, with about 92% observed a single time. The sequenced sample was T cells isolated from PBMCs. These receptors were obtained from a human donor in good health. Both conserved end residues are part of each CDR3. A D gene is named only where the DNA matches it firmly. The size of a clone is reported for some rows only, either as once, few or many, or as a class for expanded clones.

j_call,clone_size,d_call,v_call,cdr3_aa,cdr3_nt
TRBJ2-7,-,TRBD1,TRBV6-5,CASSYSGTASYEQYF,TGTGCCAGCAGTTACTCAGGGACAGCATCCTACGAGCAGTACTTC
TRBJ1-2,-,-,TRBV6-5,CASSPSWGRHGYTF,TGTGCCAGCAGTCCTTCTTGGGGGCGTCATGGCTACACCTTC
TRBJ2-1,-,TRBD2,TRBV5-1,CASSLGLASYNEQFF,TGCGCCAGCAGCCTGGGACTAGCCTCCTACAATGAGCAGTTCTTC
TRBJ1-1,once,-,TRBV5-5,CASSPGNTEAFF,TGTGCCAGCAGTCCAGGGAACACTGAAGCTTTCTTT
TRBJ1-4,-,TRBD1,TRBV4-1,CATSSGQGNEKLFF,TGCGCCACCAGTTCGGGACAGGGTAATGAAAAACTGTTTTTT
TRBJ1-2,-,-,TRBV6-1,CASDSYGYTF,TGTGCCTCGGACAGCTATGGCTACACCTTC
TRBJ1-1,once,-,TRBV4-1,CASSQGNSGGNTEAFF,TGCGCCAGCAGCCAAGGGAATTCGGGGGGTAACACTGAAGCTTTCTTT
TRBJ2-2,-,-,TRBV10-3,CAIREVFNTGELFF,TGTGCCATCAGAGAGGTCTTCAACACCGGGGAGCTGTTTTTT
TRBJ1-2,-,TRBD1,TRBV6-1,CASSTTGQLYGYTF,TGTGCCAGCAGCACCACGGGACAGCTGTATGGCTACACCTTC
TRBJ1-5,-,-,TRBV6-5,CASRSSYSNQPQHF,TGTGCCAGCAGGTCGAGTTATAGCAATCAGCCCCAGCATTTT
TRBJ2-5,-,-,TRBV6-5,CASSSDFGIQETQYF,TGTGCCAGCAGTTCCGATTTCGGGATACAAGAGACCCAGTACTTC
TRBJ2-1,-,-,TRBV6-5,CASSYENDNEQFF,TGTGCCAGCAGTTATGAGAACGACAATGAGCAGTTCTTC
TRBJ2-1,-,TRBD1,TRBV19,CASSPRQGPNEQFF,TGTGCCAGTAGTCCGAGACAGGGACCCAATGAGCAGTTCTTC
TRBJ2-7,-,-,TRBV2,CASSERSTSHYEQYF,TGTGCCAGCAGTGAAAGATCGACAAGCCACTACGAGCAGTACTTC
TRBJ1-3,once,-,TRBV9,CASSEEISGNTIYF,TGTGCCAGCAGCGAGGAGATCTCTGGAAACACCATATATTTT
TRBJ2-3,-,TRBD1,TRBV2,CASNRQGSPDTQYF,TGTGCCAGCAACCGACAGGGGTCCCCAGATACGCAGTATTTT
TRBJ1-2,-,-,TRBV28,CASSPPGGFYYGYTF,TGTGCCAGCAGCCCCCCGGGAGGTTTCTACTATGGCTACACCTTC
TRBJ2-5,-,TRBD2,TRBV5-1,CASSLAGGQETQYF,TGCGCCAGCAGCTTAGCGGGGGGGCAAGAGACCCAGTACTTC
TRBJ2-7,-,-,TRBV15,CATSRVPRDTYSYEQYF,TGTGCCACCAGCAGAGTGCCCCGGGACACTTATTCCTACGAGCAGTACTTC
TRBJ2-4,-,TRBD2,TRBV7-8,CASSLVVRTSGRIDPENIQYF,TGTGCCAGCAGCTTAGTAGTTAGGACTAGCGGGAGAATAGATCCGGAAAACATTCAGTACTTC
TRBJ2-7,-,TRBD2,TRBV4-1,CASSPLAGGTYEQYF,TGCGCCAGCAGCCCGCTAGCGGGAGGGACCTACGAGCAGTACTTC
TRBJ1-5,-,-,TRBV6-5,CASSYPSCQPQHF,TGTGCCAGCAGTTACCCTAGTTGTCAGCCCCAGCATTTT
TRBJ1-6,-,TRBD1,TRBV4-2,CASSQTLTGGDSPLHF,TGTGCCAGCAGCCAAACCCTGACAGGGGGCGATTCACCCCTCCACTTT
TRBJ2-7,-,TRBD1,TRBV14,CASSPPGQGLVEQYF,TGTGCCAGCAGCCCCCCGGGACAGGGATTGGTCGAGCAGTACTTC